Given below is one TCR beta chain in context. Ages ranged from roughly 18 to 100 years, with residence in about 24 US areas. Participant reports of clinical history set cohort assignment. These data are taken from a study of blood T cell repertoires in COVID-19. Study summary: Specimens from acute and convalescent COVID-19 originated in the United States, Italy and Spain. T cells, B-cell-depleted T cells, or PBMCs supplied cDNA or gDNA.

Method: immunoSEQ multiplex PCR; TCRdb's copy keeps in-frame clones and lacks some. The sample has roughly 300,000 clones, about 88% seen once. This CDR3 is built from 16 residues. The germline V gene has CDR1 SGHRS and CDR2 YFSETQ. V was pared by 2 bases and J by 1 base, with 5 bases of the junction left unmatched. V and J are TRBV5-1 and TRBJ2-2, with 7 bases that match TRBD1. Sequenced: PBMCs or T cells enriched from blood (not recorded which). The TCR sequence derives from a woman under 40 who had recovered from COVID-19. As DNA, the CDR3 is TGCGCCAGCAGCTTCCCTGACAGGGAGAACACCGGGGAGCTGTTTTTT. Its translation is CASSFPDRENTGELFF.